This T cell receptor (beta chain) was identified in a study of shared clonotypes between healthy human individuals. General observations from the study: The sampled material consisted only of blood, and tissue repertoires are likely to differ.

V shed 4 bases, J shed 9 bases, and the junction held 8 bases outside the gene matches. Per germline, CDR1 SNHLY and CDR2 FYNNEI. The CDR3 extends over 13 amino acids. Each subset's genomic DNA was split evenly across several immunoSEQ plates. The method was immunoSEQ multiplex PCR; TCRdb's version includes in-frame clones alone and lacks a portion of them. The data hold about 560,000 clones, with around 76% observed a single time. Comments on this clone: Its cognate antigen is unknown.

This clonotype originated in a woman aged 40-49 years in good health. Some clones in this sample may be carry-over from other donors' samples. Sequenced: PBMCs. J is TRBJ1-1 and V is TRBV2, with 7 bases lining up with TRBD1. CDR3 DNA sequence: TGTGCCAGCAGTGGGTCAGGGGGGGAAAAAGCTTTCTTT. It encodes CASSGSGGEKAFF.